This TCR beta chain was retrieved from a study of blood T cell repertoires in COVID-19. Across the whole study: The cDNA or gDNA used as material had been derived from T cells, B-cell-depleted T cells, or PBMCs.

Seattle enrolled patients during active infection and tracked them longitudinally. Authors' data handling: Amplification with reference gene primers provided the estimates of nucleated cell counts. The repertoire was sequenced with immunoSEQ multiplex PCR; TCRdb's copy has only in-frame clones and lacks some. V and J calls and clone size follow that table, whereas D and trimming were derived from the DNA. The sample yields approximately 400,000 clones, roughly 88% seen once. The specimen sequenced was peripheral blood. This sequence was found in a woman aged 45-65 years with COVID-19, enrolled during active disease.

This chain's CDR3 is CASSLNTREAFF. Written as DNA, the CDR3 is TGTGCCAGCAGTCTAAATACCCGCGAAGCTTTCTTT. The rearrangement links TRBV6-5 to TRBJ1-1; D call uncertain. Germline CDR1 and CDR2: MNHEY and SVGAGI. The ends were cut back, 5 bases at V and 8 bases at J, with 12 bases in the middle. The CDR3 runs 12 residues.